The clone carrying this T cell receptor (beta chain) was seen more than once but under ten times. Antigen specificity is unknown. Authors of the study amplified TCR beta CDR3 regions from RNA transcripts. The HTBI primer set served for first-round RT-PCR of the TCR CDR3. Via MiXCR, TCRdb re-called the multiplex PCR reads, giving one row per CDR3 protein. The sample has around 350,000 distinct CDR3 sequences; about 14% are singletons. The data originate from a study of T cells in Graves' hyperthyroidism and ophthalmopathy. Study results and caveats: Blood held most thyroid clonotypes expanded above 0.001 frequency.

Based on clinical symptoms, serum thyroxine and TRAb, thyroid ultrasound and orbital computed tomography, diagnoses were reached. From 9 to 10 ml of fresh peripheral blood, PBMCs were isolated. This TCR was recovered from a woman in her 30s with Graves' ophthalmopathy. The specimen was blood.

The DNA for the CDR3 is TGTGCCACCAGTCGCGGTTTGAACACCGGGGAGCTGTTTTTT. Amino acid sequence: CATSRGLNTGELFF. The rearrangement joins TRBV24-1 to TRBJ2-2; D not certain. Per the germline V gene, CDR1 is KGHDR and CDR2 is SFDVKD. The CDR3 contains 14 residues. Trimming left V 6 bases short and J 1 base short, with 8 bases between.